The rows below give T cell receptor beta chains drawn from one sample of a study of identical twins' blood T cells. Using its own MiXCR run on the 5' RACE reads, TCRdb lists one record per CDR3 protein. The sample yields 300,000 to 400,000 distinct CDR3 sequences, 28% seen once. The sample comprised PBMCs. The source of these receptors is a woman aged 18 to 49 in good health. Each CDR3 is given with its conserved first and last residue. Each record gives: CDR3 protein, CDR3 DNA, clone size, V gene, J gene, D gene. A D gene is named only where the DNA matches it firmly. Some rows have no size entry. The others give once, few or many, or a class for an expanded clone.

CASSWESYGYTF,TGTGCCAGCAGCTGGGAGTCCTATGGCTACACCTTC,.,TRBV7-9,TRBJ1-2,.
CASSLVSGHKTSQPQHF,TGTGCCAGCAGCTTGGTTTCGGGACATAAGACTAGCCAGCCCCAGCATTTT,.,TRBV5-5,TRBJ1-5,.
CATSDPGQGASGELFF,TGTGCCACCAGTGACCCGGGACAGGGGGCGTCCGGGGAGCTGTTTTTT,.,TRBV24-1,TRBJ2-2,TRBD1
CASSLRPVDRVMDYGYTF,TGTGCCAGCAGTTTACGACCCGTAGACCGGGTTATGGACTATGGCTACACCTTC,few,TRBV27,TRBJ1-2,.
CASSIGGYEQFF,TGTGCCAGTAGTATAGGGGGCTATGAGCAGTTCTTC,.,TRBV19,TRBJ2-1,.
CSPTSAREQFF,TGCAGTCCTACTTCGGCTCGTGAGCAGTTCTTC,.,TRBV20-1,TRBJ2-1,.
CASSLTSGSIEQFF,TGCGCCAGCAGCTTGACTAGCGGGAGTATCGAGCAGTTCTTC,.,TRBV5-1,TRBJ2-1,TRBD2
CASSLGGHQTPGYTF,TGTGCCAGCAGCTTGGGGGGACACCAAACACCTGGCTACACCTTC,.,TRBV7-8,TRBJ1-2,.
CSARDRGGRADTQYF,TGCAGTGCTAGAGATCGCGGGGGACGAGCAGATACGCAGTATTTT,.,TRBV20-1,TRBJ2-3,TRBD2
CANSLGPGFGRAFF,TGTGCCAACAGTTTAGGCCCCGGCTTCGGGAGAGCTTTCTTT,.,TRBV12-3/TRBV12-4,TRBJ1-1,.
CASSLSAGSEAFF,TGTGCCAGCAGTTTATCGGCAGGGTCTGAAGCTTTCTTT,.,TRBV27,TRBJ1-1,.
CASGFYEEQYF,TGTGCTAGTGGTTTTTATGAGGAGCAGTACTTC,.,TRBV12-5,TRBJ2-7,.
CASWTGMPETQYF,TGTGCCAGTTGGACAGGAATGCCAGAGACCCAGTACTTC,few,TRBV6-1,TRBJ2-5,TRBD1
CASSSKRYNEQFF,TGTGCCAGCAGCTCTAAGCGGTACAATGAGCAGTTCTTC,few,TRBV11-3,TRBJ2-1,.
CASSSWGYTEAFF,TGCGCCAGCAGCTCTTGGGGGTACACTGAAGCTTTCTTT,many,TRBV5-1,TRBJ1-1,.
CASSLGTDGFVGYTF,TGTGCCAGCAGCCTCGGGACAGATGGATTCGTTGGCTACACCTTC,.,TRBV13,TRBJ1-2,TRBD1
CASSQAQDQTDTQYF,TGTGCCAGCAGCCAAGCCCAAGACCAGACAGATACGCAGTATTTT,.,TRBV4-2,TRBJ2-3,.
CASRAGGTEAFF,TGTGCCTCGAGGGCGGGGGGCACTGAAGCTTTCTTT,.,TRBV6-6,TRBJ1-1,.
CASTTWGQGGQPQHF,TGTGCCAGTACCACATGGGGGCAGGGTGGGCAGCCCCAGCATTTT,.,TRBV19,TRBJ1-5,.
CASSDLGTDTQYF,TGTGCCAGCAGTGACCTCGGCACAGATACGCAGTATTTT,few,TRBV6-4,TRBJ2-3,.
CASSEDRDRVSEQYF,TGTGCCAGCAGCGAAGACCGGGACAGAGTGTCCGAGCAGTACTTC,few,TRBV7-2,TRBJ2-7,TRBD1
CSARGVSTDTQYF,TGCAGTGCTAGAGGGGTATCGACAGATACGCAGTATTTT,few,TRBV20-1,TRBJ2-3,.
CSARDAASGRTDTQYF,TGCAGTGCTAGAGATGCGGCTAGCGGGCGTACAGATACGCAGTATTTT,many,TRBV20-1,TRBJ2-3,TRBD2
CASSWGTSPYNEQFF,TGTGCCAGCAGCTGGGGGACTAGCCCCTACAATGAGCAGTTCTTC,.,TRBV7-9,TRBJ2-1,TRBD2
CASRELTEKGNTIYF,TGCGCCAGCAGGGAGTTGACGGAGAAAGGAAACACCATATATTTT,.,TRBV5-1,TRBJ1-3,.
CSVIFQPETQYF,TGCAGCGTTATATTCCAGCCGGAGACCCAGTACTTC,many,TRBV29-1,TRBJ2-5,.